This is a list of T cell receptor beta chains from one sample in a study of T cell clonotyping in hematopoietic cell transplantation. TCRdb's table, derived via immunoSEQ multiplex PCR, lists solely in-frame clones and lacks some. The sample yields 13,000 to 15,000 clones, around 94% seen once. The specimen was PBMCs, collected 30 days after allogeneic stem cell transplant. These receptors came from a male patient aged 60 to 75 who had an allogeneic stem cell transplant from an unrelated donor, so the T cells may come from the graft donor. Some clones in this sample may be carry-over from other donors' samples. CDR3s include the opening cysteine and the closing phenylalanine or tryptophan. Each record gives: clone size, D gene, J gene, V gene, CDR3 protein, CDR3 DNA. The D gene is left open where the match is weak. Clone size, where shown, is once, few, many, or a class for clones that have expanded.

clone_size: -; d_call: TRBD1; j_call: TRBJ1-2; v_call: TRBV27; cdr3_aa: CASSFGTANYGYTF; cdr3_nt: TGTGCCAGCAGTTTCGGGACAGCTAACTATGGCTACACCTTC
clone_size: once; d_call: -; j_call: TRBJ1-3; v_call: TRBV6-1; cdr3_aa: CASMYVLGNTIYF; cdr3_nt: TGTGCCAGCATGTACGTACTGGGAAACACCATATATTTT
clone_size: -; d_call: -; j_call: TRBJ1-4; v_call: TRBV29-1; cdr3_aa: CSVRWTGEKLFF; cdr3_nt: TGCAGCGTTAGATGGACGGGTGAAAAACTGTTTTTT
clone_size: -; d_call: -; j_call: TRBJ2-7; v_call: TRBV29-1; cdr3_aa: CSVGEYYEQYF; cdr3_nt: TGCAGCGTGGGGGAATACTACGAGCAGTACTTC
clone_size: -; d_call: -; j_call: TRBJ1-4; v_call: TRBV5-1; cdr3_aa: CASSFSSGTTGANEKLFF; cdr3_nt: TGCGCCAGCAGCTTTTCTTCGGGTACGACAGGTGCTAATGAAAAACTGTTTTTT
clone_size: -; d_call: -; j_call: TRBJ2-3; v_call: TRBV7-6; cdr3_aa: CASSPSEGLGLYF; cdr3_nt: TGTGCCAGCAGCCCTAGCGAGGGACTGGGCCTATATTTT
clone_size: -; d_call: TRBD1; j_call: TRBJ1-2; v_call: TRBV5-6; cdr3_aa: CASSLRDRGNYGYTF; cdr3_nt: TGTGCCAGCAGCTTGCGGGACAGGGGAAACTATGGCTACACCTTC
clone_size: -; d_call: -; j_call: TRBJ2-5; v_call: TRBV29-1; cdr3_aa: CSVGTTLARETQYF; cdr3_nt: TGCAGCGTGGGAACAACTCTAGCGAGAGAGACCCAGTACTTC
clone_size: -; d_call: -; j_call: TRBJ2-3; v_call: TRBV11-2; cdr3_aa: CASSLRRPSTDTQYF; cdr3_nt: TGTGCCAGCAGCTTACGACGGCCTTCCACAGATACGCAGTATTTT
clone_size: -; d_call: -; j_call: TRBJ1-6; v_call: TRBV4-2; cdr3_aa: CASSQALLYNSPLHF; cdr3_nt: TGTGCCAGCAGCCAAGCCTTACTGTATAATTCACCCCTCCACTTT
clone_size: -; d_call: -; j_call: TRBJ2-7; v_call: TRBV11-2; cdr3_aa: CASSLEGSQSEQYF; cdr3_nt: TGTGCCAGCAGCTTAGAGGGCTCTCAGAGCGAGCAGTACTTC
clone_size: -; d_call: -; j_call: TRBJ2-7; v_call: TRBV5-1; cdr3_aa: CASRGDHYEQYF; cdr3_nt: TGCGCCAGCAGGGGGGATCACTACGAGCAGTACTTC
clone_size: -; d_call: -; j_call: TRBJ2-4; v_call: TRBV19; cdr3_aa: CASSTLGLRRGIQYF; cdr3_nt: TGTGCCAGTAGTACACTGGGACTTAGGAGAGGCATTCAGTACTTC